A selection of T cell receptor beta chains follows, all from one sample in a study of T cell repertoires in cytomegalovirus infection. These receptors have no known antigen. TCRdb passed the reads through MiXCR, listing each CDR3 protein once. The sample carries 250,000 to 400,000 distinct CDR3 sequences, 20% to 25% recorded once. Sequencing used cultured PBMCs, obtained from culture after CMV antigen stimulation. Receptors originate from a human donor in good health (CMV status not recorded). Some clones in this sample may be carry-over from other donors' samples. Each CDR3 is given with its conserved first and last residue. D genes are given only for firm matches. Clone size is not always given. Where it is, it says once, few, many or a class for expanded clones.

j_call	clone_size	d_call	v_call	cdr3_aa	cdr3_nt
TRBJ2-3	many	TRBD2	TRBV7-8	CASSLARRLAGGPTDTQYF	TGTGCCAGCAGCTTAGCGCGACGACTAGCGGGAGGGCCCACAGATACGCAGTATTTT
TRBJ1-1	few	-	TRBV11-2	CASSLLESGGYNTEAFF	TGTGCCAGCAGCTTACTAGAGTCTGGGGGCTACAACACTGAAGCTTTCTTT
TRBJ1-2	many	-	TRBV12-3/TRBV12-4	CASRTYRHPRARFYGYTF	TGTGCCAGCAGGACATACCGACATCCAAGGGCCCGATTCTATGGCTACACCTTC
TRBJ2-5	-	-	TRBV20-1	CSAMREGVVQETQYF	TGCAGTGCCATGAGGGAGGGGGTGGTCCAAGAGACCCAGTACTTC
TRBJ1-3	-	-	TRBV10-3	CAIGQANSGNTIYF	TGTGCCATCGGGCAGGCCAACTCTGGAAACACCATATATTTT
TRBJ1-6	-	TRBD1	TRBV6-1	CASSYQTGKNSPLHF	TGTGCCAGCAGTTACCAGACAGGGAAGAATTCACCCCTCCACTTT
TRBJ2-5	-	-	TRBV4-1	CASSQDAAPQETQYF	TGCGCCAGCAGCCAAGACGCCGCCCCCCAAGAGACCCAGTACTTC
TRBJ2-7	many	TRBD2	TRBV4-1	CASSQDMASGWGQYF	TGCGCCAGCAGCCAAGATATGGCTAGCGGGTGGGGGCAGTACTTC
TRBJ2-7	-	TRBD2	TRBV7-6	CASSLRGKAGAVEQYF	TGTGCCAGCAGCTTAAGAGGGAAAGCGGGAGCGGTCGAGCAGTACTTC
TRBJ2-3	many	TRBD1	TRBV7-2	CASSIDRGQDTQYF	TGTGCCAGCAGCATAGACAGGGGGCAAGATACGCAGTATTTT
TRBJ1-1	once	-	TRBV6-5	CASSYSINGGTEAFF	TGTGCCAGCAGTTACTCGATCAACGGGGGCACTGAAGCTTTCTTT
TRBJ1-2	-	-	TRBV7-2	CASNPTGLIYGYTF	TGTGCCAGCAACCCAACAGGGCTAATCTATGGCTACACCTTC
TRBJ1-5	-	-	TRBV24-1	CATSQYEGQPQHF	TGTGCCACCAGTCAATATGAGGGTCAGCCCCAGCATTTT
TRBJ2-5	many	-	TRBV12-3/TRBV12-4	CASRAKETQYF	TGTGCCAGCAGGGCCAAAGAGACCCAGTACTTC
TRBJ2-1	few	TRBD2	TRBV14	CASSQLRLAPLSYNEQFF	TGTGCCAGCAGCCAACTTAGACTAGCCCCTCTATCCTACAATGAGCAGTTCTTC
TRBJ1-2	many	-	TRBV5-4	CASSLANGGYTF	TGTGCCAGCAGCTTGGCAAACGGTGGCTACACCTTC
TRBJ1-2	medium-sized	TRBD1	TRBV7-9	CASSLSAQGGRSYGYTF	TGTGCCAGCAGCTTATCGGCCCAGGGGGGGCGCAGCTATGGCTACACCTTC
TRBJ1-2	-	-	TRBV5-4	CASSLDLPRANYGYTF	TGTGCCAGCAGCTTGGACCTACCGAGAGCTAACTATGGCTACACCTTC
TRBJ2-7	many	-	TRBV7-8	CASSVPPTTYEQYF	TGTGCCAGCAGCGTACCCCCTACCACCTACGAGCAGTACTTC
TRBJ1-5	few	-	TRBV6-2/TRBV6-3	CASRQGVFLSNQPQHF	TGTGCCAGCAGACAGGGAGTCTTCTTGAGCAATCAGCCCCAGCATTTT
TRBJ2-3	-	-	TRBV6-6	CASSSGGSADTQYF	TGTGCCAGCAGTAGTGGGGGTTCCGCAGATACGCAGTATTTT
TRBJ2-1	-	TRBD2	TRBV6-1	CASTQPRGGRGSYNEQFF	TGTGCCAGCACCCAACCCCGGGGCGGGAGAGGGTCCTACAATGAGCAGTTCTTC
TRBJ2-3	few	TRBD2	TRBV7-6	CASSLAGGPQDTQYF	TGTGCTAGCAGCTTAGCGGGAGGGCCTCAAGATACGCAGTATTTT
TRBJ1-1	few	-	TRBV6-5	CASSYPPGSGMNTEAFF	TGTGCCAGCAGTTACCCCCCGGGCTCTGGGATGAACACTGAAGCTTTCTTT
TRBJ1-1	few	-	TRBV15	CATSREVRAPLNTEAFF	TGTGCCACCAGCAGAGAGGTCCGGGCCCCTTTGAACACTGAAGCTTTCTTT
TRBJ2-3	-	TRBD2	TRBV5-6	CASSSLAGEKDTQYF	TGTGCCAGCAGCTCCCTAGCGGGAGAAAAGGATACGCAGTATTTT
TRBJ1-2	-	-	TRBV27	CASSRGRALDGYTF	TGTGCCAGCAGTAGGGGCAGGGCTTTGGATGGCTACACCTTC
TRBJ1-2	few	-	TRBV28	CASSLLGATGGYTF	TGTGCCAGCAGTCTACTTGGGGCGACGGGGGGCTACACCTTC
TRBJ2-5	many	-	TRBV7-2	CASTRGPQETQYF	TGTGCCAGCACCCGGGGGCCCCAAGAGACCCAGTACTTC
TRBJ1-1	-	-	TRBV12-3/TRBV12-4	CASSSYTANAEAFF	TGTGCCAGCAGTTCCTACACAGCTAACGCTGAAGCTTTCTTT
TRBJ2-1	few	TRBD2	TRBV24-1	CATSDRTSGRAINEQFF	TGTGCCACCAGTGACCGGACTAGCGGGAGGGCCATCAATGAGCAGTTCTTC
TRBJ2-1	few	-	TRBV7-3	CASSLGAGGMVNEQFF	TGTGCCAGCAGCTTAGGGGCCGGTGGGATGGTAAATGAGCAGTTCTTC
TRBJ2-2	-	-	TRBV2	CASRAETRGTGELFF	TGTGCCAGCAGAGCGGAGACCCGAGGCACCGGGGAGCTGTTTTTT
TRBJ2-3	-	-	TRBV6-2/TRBV6-3	CASSPVPPRVDTQYF	TGTGCCAGCAGCCCAGTACCGCCCCGGGTCGATACGCAGTATTTT
TRBJ2-3	-	TRBD2	TRBV15	CATSTGTSGSTDTQYF	TGTGCCACCAGCACCGGGACTAGCGGAAGCACAGATACGCAGTATTTT
TRBJ2-3	few	-	TRBV6-4	CASSDSASVTDTQYF	TGTGCCAGCAGTGACTCGGCTAGCGTCACAGATACGCAGTATTTT
TRBJ2-1	many	-	TRBV6-5	CASSYSRVNEQFF	TGTGCCAGCAGTTACTCACGGGTCAATGAGCAGTTCTTC
TRBJ1-2	many	TRBD1	TRBV7-2	CASSSSGQGIGYTF	TGTGCCAGCAGCTCCTCCGGACAGGGGATTGGCTACACCTTC
TRBJ2-2	many	TRBD2	TRBV7-2	CASSYRTGTSRTGELFF	TGTGCCAGCAGCTACCGGACCGGGACTAGCAGAACCGGGGAGCTGTTTTTT
TRBJ2-1	few	-	TRBV10-1	CASSEVSALNEQFF	TGCGCCAGCAGTGAAGTAAGCGCCCTCAATGAGCAGTTCTTC
TRBJ1-5	many	-	TRBV5-6	CASSLLGGPSNQPQHF	TGTGCCAGCAGCTTGTTGGGGGGGCCTAGCAATCAGCCCCAGCATTTT